The 10 T cell receptor beta chains below come from one sample, sequenced in a study of T cells after yellow fever vaccination. MiXCR was run by TCRdb on the 5' RACE reads, yielding one entry per CDR3 protein. The sample includes some 320,000 distinct CDR3 sequences, around 4.5% of them seen just once. Material: PBMCs, obtained 15 days after the yellow fever booster vaccination. Source of these receptors: a man between 18 and 29 years old who received the YFV17D yellow fever vaccine.

This clonotype was seen ten or more times. V is TRBV5-1 and J is TRBJ2-3; D gene uncertain. Per the germline V gene, CDR1 is SGHRS and CDR2 is YFSETQ. The V and J ends lost 0 bases and 4 bases respectively, with 6 bases between them. This CDR3 has 13 amino acids. This chain's CDR3 is CASSLAPADTQYF. The CDR3 DNA sequence: TGCGCCAGCAGCTTGGCGCCCGCAGATACGCAGTATTTT.

This clonotype was picked up a small number of times. The rearrangement joins TRBV4-1 to TRBJ1-3; 9 positions agree with TRBD1. The germline CDR1 and CDR2 sequences are MGHRA and YSYEKL. CDR3 length: 15 amino acids. J was trimmed by 8 bases and V by 2 bases; bases with no gene match: 7. In DNA, the CDR3 is TGCGCCAGCAGCCAACGACAGGGGGTAATTGACACCATATATTTT. It specifies CASSQRQGVIDTIYF.

At least ten counts were recorded for this clonotype. The gene calls are TRBV7-8 and TRBJ2-5; the D is unclear. From germline, CDR1 is SGHVS and CDR2 FQNEAQ. The CDR3 sequence is 14 residues long. V was cut by 1 base and J by 4 bases, with 10 bases left in between. The CDR3 loop reads CASSLGSGPETQYF. In DNA, the CDR3 is TGTGCCAGCAGCTTAGGATCCGGCCCAGAGACCCAGTACTTC.

The chain is built from TRBV2 and TRBJ2-7; the D is unclear. Germline V CDR1 and CDR2: SNHLY, FYNNEI. Trimming left V 8 bases short and J 7 bases short, with 12 bases between. This CDR3 is built from 11 residues. The CDR3, as DNA: TGTGCCAGCTACTTCGGTAAAGAGCAGTACTTC. It yields the protein CASYFGKEQYF.

This clonotype was recorded a few times. This rearrangement joins TRBV20-1 to TRBJ1-4; the D is unclear. The V end was cut by 7 bases, the J end by 11 bases, with 11 bases between. This CDR3 region has 10 residues. The V gene's germline CDR1 is DFQATT and CDR2 SNEGSKA (reference sequence). The chain's CDR3 is CSVPFKKLFF. The CDR3, as DNA: TGCAGTGTCCCTTTCAAGAAACTGTTTTTT.

This clonotype was seen a few times. V usage is TRBV5-1 and J usage is TRBJ2-1; 12 nucleotides agree with TRBD1. The CDR3 spans 15 residues. Germline V gene data show CDR1 as SGHRS and CDR2 as YFSETQ. J gave up 5 bases and V 4 bases, and 4 bases lay outside the gene matches. The CDR3 sequence: CASSTGQGANNEQFF. The DNA for the CDR3 is TGCGCCAGCAGCACGGGACAGGGGGCTAACAATGAGCAGTTCTTC.

Only a few counts were recorded for this clonotype. This chain joins TRBV7-6 and TRBJ1-5; D uncertain. Trimming removed 5 bases from V and 3 bases from J, with 20 bases in between. The CDR3 totals 17 residues. Germline loops: CDR1 SGHVS, CDR2 FNYEAQ. CDR3 protein: CASSPLLAGYVNQPQHF. As DNA, the CDR3 is TGTGCCAGCAGCCCCCTCTTGGCAGGATACGTCAATCAGCCCCAGCATTTT.

This clonotype was found many times. The V and J genes are TRBV12-3 or TRBV12-4 and TRBJ1-1; the D gene is possibly TRBD1 (5 bases). The CDR3 contains 15 residues. The V end was cut by 4 bases, the J end by 4 bases, with 16 bases between. CDR3: CASSSLVGGSTEAFF. In DNA form, the CDR3 reads TGTGCCAGCAGTTCCCTGGTTGGGGGGTCCACTGAAGCTTTCTTT.

This clonotype was recorded a few times. The chain carries TRBV9 and TRBJ1-2; TRBD1 aligns across 12 bases. The junction had 11 bases not matched to a gene; V was cut back by 3 bases and J by 8 bases. The CDR3 has 16 amino acids. The germline V gene has CDR1 SGDLS and CDR2 YYNGEE. The CDR3 is CASSAYPGQGAAGYTF. In DNA form, the CDR3 reads TGTGCCAGCAGCGCCTACCCGGGACAGGGGGCGGCGGGCTACACCTTC.

Many counts were recorded for this clonotype. This CDR3 is CASATAGGTDTQYF. In nucleotides, the CDR3 is TGTGCTAGTGCTACCGCCGGGGGGACAGATACGCAGTATTTT. The chain links TRBV12-5 to TRBJ2-3; 7 bases are shared with TRBD2. The germline CDR1 and CDR2 sequences are LGHNT and FRNRAP. The CDR3 is made up of 14 amino acids. The V gene end was trimmed by 7 bases and the J gene end by 3 bases; junction bases not matched to a gene: 7. The full variable domain, its missing parts supplied by reference TRBV12-5 and TRBJ2-3, is DARVTQTPRHKVTEMGQEVTMRCQPILGHNTVFWYRQTMMQGLELLAYFRNRAPLDDSGMPKDRFSAEMPDATLATLKIQPSEPRDSAVYFCASATAGGTDTQYFGPGTRLTVL.